This is a list of T cell receptor beta chains from one sample in a study of blood T cell repertoires in COVID-19. The data were produced by immunoSEQ multiplex PCR, yet TCRdb's version contains in-frame clones alone and is incomplete. The table shows under 500,000 clones, with roughly nine tenths occurring only once. The sequenced material came from PBMCs or T cells enriched from blood (not recorded which). The receptor set was obtained from a man under 40 who had recovered from COVID-19. Both conserved end residues are part of each CDR3. The D gene is left open where the match is weak. The listing skips clone size in some rows; elsewhere it reads once, few, many or a size class.

TRBV2,TRBD1,-,TRBJ1-2,CASNLQGAGGYTF,TGTGCCAGCAATCTACAGGGGGCGGGTGGCTACACCTTC
TRBV11-3,-,-,TRBJ2-1,CASSLLVSEQFF,TGTGCCAGCAGCTTACTAGTTTCTGAGCAGTTCTTC
TRBV3-1/TRBV3-2,TRBD1,-,TRBJ2-2,CASSQSDRGPGELFF,TGTGCCAGCAGCCAATCCGACAGGGGCCCAGGGGAGCTGTTTTTT
TRBV9,-,once,TRBJ2-4,CASSVGELAGAKNIQYF,TGTGCCAGCAGCGTAGGGGAACTCGCGGGGGCCAAAAACATTCAGTACTTC
TRBV7-2,TRBD1,-,TRBJ1-5,CASSQGQGGYQPQHF,TGTGCCAGCAGCCAAGGACAGGGTGGGTATCAGCCCCAGCATTTT
TRBV6-5,-,-,TRBJ1-3,CASKTTAYSGNTIYF,TGTGCCAGCAAAACAACAGCCTACTCTGGAAACACCATATATTTT
TRBV19,-,-,TRBJ2-2,CASSIDRLTGELFF,TGTGCCAGTAGTATAGACCGACTCACCGGGGAGCTGTTTTTT
TRBV19,-,-,TRBJ2-7,CASSIGTLAASYEQYF,TGTGCCAGTAGTATAGGAACCCTGGCGGCCTCCTACGAGCAGTACTTC
TRBV4-1,-,-,TRBJ2-7,CASSHRTGNSYEQYF,TGCGCCAGCAGCCACCGGACCGGGAACTCCTACGAGCAGTACTTC
TRBV19,-,-,TRBJ2-5,CASSIKSQETQYF,TGTGCCAGTAGTATCAAATCCCAAGAGACCCAGTACTTC
TRBV2,TRBD2,-,TRBJ2-5,CASLAGGETQYF,TGTGCCAGCCTAGCGGGAGGGGAGACCCAGTACTTC
TRBV9,TRBD2,-,TRBJ2-1,CASSVSLAAYNEQFF,TGTGCCAGCAGCGTTTCTCTAGCGGCCTACAATGAGCAGTTCTTC
TRBV5-1,-,-,TRBJ2-2,CASSQRGTGELFF,TGCGCCAGCAGCCAGCGAGGCACCGGGGAGCTGTTTTTT
TRBV3-1/TRBV3-2,-,-,TRBJ2-2,CASSHGETGELFF,TGTGCCAGCAGCCACGGAGAGACCGGGGAGCTGTTTTTT
TRBV28,-,-,TRBJ2-1,CASSPGHEGGRNEQFF,TGTGCCAGCAGCCCTGGCCACGAAGGAGGACGCAATGAGCAGTTCTTC
TRBV28,TRBD1,-,TRBJ2-7,CASNYLGGFYEQYF,TGTGCCAGCAACTATTTAGGGGGCTTCTACGAGCAGTACTTC
TRBV28,-,-,TRBJ1-5,CASREGGSNQPQHF,TGTGCCAGCAGGGAGGGTGGAAGCAATCAGCCCCAGCATTTT
TRBV21-1,-,-,TRBJ1-5,CASSFLGGGRQPQHF,TGTGCCAGCAGCTTCCTAGGGGGGGGGAGGCAGCCCCAGCATTTT
TRBV10-3,-,-,TRBJ2-5,CATGVGETQYF,TGTGCCACCGGGGTCGGGGAGACCCAGTACTTC
TRBV11-2,-,-,TRBJ2-7,CASSLVGLLREQYF,TGTGCCAGCAGCTTAGTAGGACTTCTACGCGAGCAGTACTTC
TRBV5-4,TRBD2,-,TRBJ2-3,CASSTYPLAGRADTQYF,TGTGCCAGCAGCACCTACCCACTAGCGGGAAGAGCGGATACGCAGTATTTT
TRBV4-1,-,-,TRBJ2-1,CASRRDSNNEQFF,TGCGCCAGCAGACGGGACTCTAACAATGAGCAGTTCTTC
TRBV19,TRBD1,-,TRBJ2-5,CASSSRRTGGRETQYF,TGTGCCAGTAGTAGCCGGCGGACAGGGGGCAGAGAGACCCAGTACTTC
TRBV3-1/TRBV3-2,TRBD1,-,TRBJ1-1,CASSQFQGGNTEAFF,TGTGCCAGCAGCCAGTTTCAGGGGGGGAACACTGAAGCTTTCTTT
TRBV11-2,-,few,TRBJ1-2,CASSLETANYGYTF,TGTGCCAGCAGCTTAGAGACAGCTAACTATGGCTACACCTTC
TRBV3-1/TRBV3-2,-,-,TRBJ1-2,CASSQEGTGGYGYTF,TGTGCCAGCAGCCAAGAAGGGACGGGAGGCTATGGCTACACCTTC
TRBV6-5,-,-,TRBJ1-1,CASSYSRGDTEAFF,TGTGCCAGCAGTTACTCTCGGGGGGACACTGAAGCTTTCTTT
TRBV5-4,TRBD2,-,TRBJ2-2,CASAGTSGRNTGELFF,TGTGCCAGCGCGGGCACTAGCGGGAGGAACACCGGGGAGCTGTTTTTT
TRBV11-2,TRBD1,-,TRBJ2-3,CASSLPTGMTDTQYF,TGTGCCAGCAGCTTGCCGACAGGGATGACAGATACGCAGTATTTT
TRBV28,TRBD2,-,TRBJ2-2,CASSLTQLAGVSTGELFF,TGTGCCAGCAGCCTAACCCAACTAGCGGGAGTATCTACCGGGGAGCTGTTTTTT
TRBV3-1/TRBV3-2,-,-,TRBJ2-7,CASSPLSGLQTYEQYF,TGTGCCAGCAGCCCTCTTTCTGGACTGCAGACCTACGAGCAGTACTTC
TRBV29-1,TRBD1,-,TRBJ1-5,CSVKTGAGQPQHF,TGCAGCGTCAAGACAGGGGCAGGGCAGCCCCAGCATTTT
TRBV5-1,TRBD2,-,TRBJ2-2,CASSRLAGGPGAGELFF,TGCGCCAGCAGCAGACTAGCGGGAGGGCCTGGTGCCGGGGAGCTGTTTTTT
TRBV18,-,-,TRBJ2-1,CASSLGQLITNNEQFF,TGTGCCAGCTCACTTGGACAATTGATAACCAACAATGAGCAGTTCTTC
TRBV4-1,TRBD1,few,TRBJ2-7,CASSPGTGGGEQYF,TGCGCCAGCAGCCCCGGGACAGGGGGCGGGGAGCAGTACTTC
TRBV18,-,-,TRBJ1-5,CASSPSRSNQPQHF,TGTGCCAGCTCCCCGAGCCGGTCCAATCAGCCCCAGCATTTT
TRBV18,-,-,TRBJ2-3,CASSETSDTQYF,TGTGCCAGCTCCGAGACTTCGGATACGCAGTATTTT
TRBV28,TRBD2,-,TRBJ2-7,CASSRTSGYAGHEQYF,TGTGCCAGCAGTCGGACTAGCGGGTACGCCGGCCACGAGCAGTACTTC
TRBV12-5,-,-,TRBJ1-5,CASGLDGGPQHF,TGTGCTAGTGGTTTAGACGGGGGGCCCCAGCATTTT
TRBV9,-,-,TRBJ1-1,CASSVGWGLGTEAFF,TGTGCCAGCAGCGTAGGGTGGGGACTAGGGACTGAAGCTTTCTTT
TRBV27,TRBD2,once,TRBJ2-7,CASSPGSGRSSYEQYF,TGTGCCAGCAGCCCCGGGAGCGGGAGAAGCTCCTACGAGCAGTACTTC
TRBV11-2,TRBD1,few,TRBJ2-7,CASSLTGVEQYF,TGTGCCAGCAGCTTGACAGGGGTAGAGCAGTACTTC
TRBV19,TRBD2,-,TRBJ2-5,CASSGLAGVVETQYF,TGTGCCAGTAGCGGACTAGCGGGAGTCGTGGAGACCCAGTACTTC
TRBV23-1,-,once,TRBJ1-2,CASSLAASYGYTF,TGCGCCAGCAGTCTGGCCGCTAGCTATGGCTACACCTTC
TRBV24-1,-,-,TRBJ1-1,CATSDSRRVNTEAFF,TGTGCCACCAGTGATTCCAGACGGGTTAACACTGAAGCTTTCTTT
TRBV11-2,TRBD1,-,TRBJ2-7,CASSLTGDKQYF,TGTGCCAGCAGCCTCACAGGGGACAAGCAGTACTTC
TRBV28,-,-,TRBJ1-2,CASIMHPTGRIGGYTF,TGTGCCAGCATCATGCACCCGACAGGCAGGATCGGAGGCTACACCTTC